The T cell receptor (beta chain) under discussion was sequenced for a study of T cells in Graves' hyperthyroidism and ophthalmopathy. The CDR3 has 16 residues. Per the germline V gene, CDR1 is KGHDR and CDR2 is SFDVKD. V lost 5 bases to trimming and J lost 1 base; unmatched junction nucleotides: 9. This clonotype was seen only a few times. Researchers amplified the TCR beta CDR3 regions from RNA transcripts. The TCR CDR3 first-round RT-PCR relied on the HTBI primer set. TCRdb re-derived calls from the multiplex PCR reads in MiXCR, one entry per CDR3 protein. The top ten hold 35% to 45% of the sample, which has more than 300,000 distinct CDR3 sequences, 15% to 20% seen once.

The clonotype was recovered from a man aged 18 to 30 with Graves' ophthalmopathy. What was sequenced was blood. The rearrangement uses TRBV24-1 and TRBJ1-2; 7 bases agree with TRBD1. CDR3 region: CATSGFGTDNNYGYTF. The CDR3 DNA reads TGTGCCACCAGTGGTTTTGGGACAGACAATAACTATGGCTACACCTTC.